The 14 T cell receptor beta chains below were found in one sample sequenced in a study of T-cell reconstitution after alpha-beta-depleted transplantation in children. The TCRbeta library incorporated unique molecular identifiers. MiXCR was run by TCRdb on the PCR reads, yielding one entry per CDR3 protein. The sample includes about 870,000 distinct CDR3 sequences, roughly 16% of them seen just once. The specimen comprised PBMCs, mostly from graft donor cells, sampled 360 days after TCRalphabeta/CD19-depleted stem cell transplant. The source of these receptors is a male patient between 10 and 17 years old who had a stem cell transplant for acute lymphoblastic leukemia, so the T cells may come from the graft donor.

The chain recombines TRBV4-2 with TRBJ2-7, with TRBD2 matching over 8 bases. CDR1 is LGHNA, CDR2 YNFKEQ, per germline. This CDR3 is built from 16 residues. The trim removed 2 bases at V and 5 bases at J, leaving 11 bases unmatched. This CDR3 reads CASSQPGTRWSDEQYF. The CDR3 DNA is TGTGCCAGCAGCCAACCTGGGACTAGGTGGTCAGACGAGCAGTACTTC.

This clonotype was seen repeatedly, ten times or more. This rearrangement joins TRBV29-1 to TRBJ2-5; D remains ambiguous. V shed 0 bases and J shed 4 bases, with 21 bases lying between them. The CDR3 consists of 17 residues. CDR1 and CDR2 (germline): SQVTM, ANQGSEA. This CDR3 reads CSVEDLGSVNRPETQYF. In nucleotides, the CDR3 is TGCAGCGTTGAAGATCTCGGGTCTGTGAACAGACCAGAGACCCAGTACTTC.

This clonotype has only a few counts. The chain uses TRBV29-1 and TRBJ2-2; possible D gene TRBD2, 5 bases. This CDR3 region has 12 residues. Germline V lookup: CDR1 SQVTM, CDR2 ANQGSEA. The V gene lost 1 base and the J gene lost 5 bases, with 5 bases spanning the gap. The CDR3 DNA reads TGCAGCGTTGAAGCGGGGACCGGGGAGCTGTTTTTT. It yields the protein CSVEAGTGELFF.

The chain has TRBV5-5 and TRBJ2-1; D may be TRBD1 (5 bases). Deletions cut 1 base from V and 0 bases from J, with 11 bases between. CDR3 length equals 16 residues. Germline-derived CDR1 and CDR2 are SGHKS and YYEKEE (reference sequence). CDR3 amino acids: CASSLTGASSYNEQFF. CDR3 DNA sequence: TGTGCCAGCAGCTTGACAGGTGCCAGCTCCTACAATGAGCAGTTCTTC. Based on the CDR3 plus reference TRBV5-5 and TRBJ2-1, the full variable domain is DAGVTQSPTHLIKTRGQQVTLRCSPISGHKSVSWYQQVLGQGPQFIFQYYEKEERGRGNFPDRFSARQFPNYSSELNVNALLLGDSALYLCASSLTGASSYNEQFFGPGTRLTVL.

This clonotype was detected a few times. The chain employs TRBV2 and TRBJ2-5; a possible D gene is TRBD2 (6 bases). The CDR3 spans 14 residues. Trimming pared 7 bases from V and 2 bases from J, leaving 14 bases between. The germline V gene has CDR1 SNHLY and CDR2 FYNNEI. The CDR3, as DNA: TGTGCCAGCAATGGGAGGTCCCGGCAAGAGACCCAGTACTTC. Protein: CASNGRSRQETQYF.

CDR3 region: CASSLVSQGGGYTF. CDR3 coding DNA: TGCGCCAGCAGCTTGGTATCACAGGGAGGCGGCTACACCTTC. The V gene is TRBV5-1, the J gene TRBJ1-2, with D possibly matching TRBD1 (6 bases). The V end was cut by 0 bases, the J end by 8 bases, with 14 bases between. Germline lookup yields CDR1 SGHRS and CDR2 YFSETQ. The CDR3 consists of 14 residues.

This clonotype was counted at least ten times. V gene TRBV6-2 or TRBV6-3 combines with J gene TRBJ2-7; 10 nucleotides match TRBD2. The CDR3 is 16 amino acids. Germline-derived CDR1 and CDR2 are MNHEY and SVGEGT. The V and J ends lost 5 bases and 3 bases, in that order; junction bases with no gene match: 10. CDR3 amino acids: CASSIPPASGGYEQYF. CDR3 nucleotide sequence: TGTGCCAGCAGTATACCCCCTGCTAGCGGGGGCTACGAGCAGTACTTC.

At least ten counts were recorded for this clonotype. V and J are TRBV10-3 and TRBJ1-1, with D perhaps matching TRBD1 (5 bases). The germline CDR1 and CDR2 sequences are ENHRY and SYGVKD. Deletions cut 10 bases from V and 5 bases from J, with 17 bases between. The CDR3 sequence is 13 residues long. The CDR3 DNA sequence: TGTGCCACCAATGGGGGGAGAGAGACTGAAGCTTTCTTT. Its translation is CATNGGRETEAFF.

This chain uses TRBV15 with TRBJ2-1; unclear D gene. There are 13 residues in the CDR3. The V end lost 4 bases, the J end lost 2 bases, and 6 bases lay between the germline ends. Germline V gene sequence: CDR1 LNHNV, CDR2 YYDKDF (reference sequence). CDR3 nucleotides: TGTGCCACCAGCAAGCAGACCTACAATGAGCAGTTCTTC. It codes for CATSKQTYNEQFF.

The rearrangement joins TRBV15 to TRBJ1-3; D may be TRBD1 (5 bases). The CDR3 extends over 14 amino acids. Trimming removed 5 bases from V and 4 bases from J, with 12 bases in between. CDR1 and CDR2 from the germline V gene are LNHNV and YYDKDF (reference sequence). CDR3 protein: CATSVPTAGNTIYF. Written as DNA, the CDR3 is TGTGCCACCAGCGTCCCGACAGCGGGAAACACCATATATTTT.

The DNA of the CDR3 is TGTGCCAGCAGAGTGGAGGCCCAGGCCTACAATGAGCAGTTCTTC. Its protein is CASRVEAQAYNEQFF. The chain combines TRBV4-2 with TRBJ2-1; the D gene is possibly TRBD2 (5 bases). The CDR3 has 15 amino acids. CDR1 is LGHNA and CDR2 is YNFKEQ in the germline V gene. V lost 6 bases to trimming and J lost 2 bases, with 14 bases between them.

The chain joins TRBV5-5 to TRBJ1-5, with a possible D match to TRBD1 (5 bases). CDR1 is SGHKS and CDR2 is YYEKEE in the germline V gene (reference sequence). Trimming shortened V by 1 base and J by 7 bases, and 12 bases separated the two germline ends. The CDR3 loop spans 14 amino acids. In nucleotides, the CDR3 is TGTGCCAGCAGCTTGCCGGGGGTCTGGCAGCCCCAGCATTTT. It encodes CASSLPGVWQPQHF.

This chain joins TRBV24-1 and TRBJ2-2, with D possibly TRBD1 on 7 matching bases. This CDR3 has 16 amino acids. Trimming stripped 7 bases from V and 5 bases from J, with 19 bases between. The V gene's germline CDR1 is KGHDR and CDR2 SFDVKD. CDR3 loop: CATSSEATGRTGELFF. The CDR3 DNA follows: TGTGCCACCAGCTCAGAGGCGACAGGGAGGACCGGGGAGCTGTTTTTT.

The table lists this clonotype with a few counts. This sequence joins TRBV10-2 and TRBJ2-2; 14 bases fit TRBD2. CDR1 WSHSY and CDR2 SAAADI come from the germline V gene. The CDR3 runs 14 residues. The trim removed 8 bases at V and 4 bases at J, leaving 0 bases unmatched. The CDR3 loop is CASGTSGSTGELFF. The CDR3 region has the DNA TGCGCCAGCGGGACTAGCGGGAGCACCGGGGAGCTGTTTTTT.